Listed here is a single TCR beta chain. Its antigen is still unknown. Per-nucleotide qualities are absent, and no much larger clonotype sits a single base away. Ends trimmed: V by 7 bases, J by 6 bases; bases unmatched to a gene: 6. The germline V gene (reference sequence) gives CDR1 as LNHDA and CDR2 as SQIVND. There are 12 amino acids in the CDR3, from cysteine to phenylalanine inclusive. The read is trimmed to its CDR3 DNA, 36 bases read in frame from base 1. The sample is drawn from a study of technical replicates of blood from a handful of donors (TCRdb year 2017). The method was the immunoSEQ multiplex PCR assay. TCRdb limited this immuneACCESS table to in-frame rearrangements with V and J called. A share of clones is missing; checked studies link under half to unresolved V genes, and the rest is unexplained. The sample table records under 85,000 clones; about 91% of these occur just once. Together, the top ten hold 0.39% of the sample.

The sequenced sample consisted of T cells isolated from PBMCs. The chain employs TRBV19 and TRBJ2-7; 7 nucleotides in the junction match TRBD2. The source is a human donor in good health. Some clones in this sample may be carry-over from other donors' samples. The base sequence is TGTGCCAGTAAGGGAGGGATCGGCGAGCAGTACTTC. Protein translation: CASKGGIGEQYF. With the portions outside the CDR3 filled from the reference TRBV19 and TRBJ2-7 genes, the complete variable region becomes DGGITQSPKYLFRKEGQNVTLSCEQNLNHDAMYWYRQDPGQGLRLIYYSQIVNDFQKGDIAEGYSVSREKKESFPLTVTSAQKNPTAFYLCASKGGIGEQYFGPGTRLTVT.